The rows below give T cell receptor beta chains drawn from one sample of a study of blood T cell repertoires in COVID-19. The repertoire was sequenced with immunoSEQ multiplex PCR; TCRdb's copy has only in-frame clones and lacks some. The table includes around 300,000 clones, around 85% detected once. Sequencing input: PBMCs or T cells enriched from blood (not recorded which). The receptor set was obtained from a woman aged 45-60 years who had recovered from COVID-19. CDR3s include the opening cysteine and the closing phenylalanine or tryptophan. D genes are given only for firm matches. Size is stated for part of the rows, as once, few or many counts, or as a class when the clone is expanded.

J gene: TRBJ1-6
clone size: NA
V gene: TRBV27
D gene: TRBD1
CDR3 protein: CASRFRDSRYNSPLHF
CDR3 DNA: TGTGCCAGCCGCTTTAGGGACAGCCGTTATAATTCACCCCTCCACTTT

J gene: TRBJ1-2
clone size: NA
V gene: TRBV29-1
D gene: TRBD1
CDR3 protein: CSGYLTGAYSYGYTF
CDR3 DNA: TGCAGCGGGTACCTGACAGGGGCATACAGCTATGGCTACACCTTC

J gene: TRBJ2-2
clone size: NA
V gene: TRBV5-1
D gene: NA
CDR3 protein: CASSLAFEAGELFF
CDR3 DNA: TGCGCCAGCAGCTTGGCCTTTGAGGCCGGGGAGCTGTTTTTT

J gene: TRBJ2-7
clone size: NA
V gene: TRBV5-5
D gene: NA
CDR3 protein: CASSGGSGLGYF
CDR3 DNA: TGTGCCAGCAGCGGGGGGTCTGGTCTCGGGTACTTC

J gene: TRBJ2-4
clone size: NA
V gene: TRBV7-9
D gene: NA
CDR3 protein: CASSLFAETVAKNIQYF
CDR3 DNA: TGTGCCAGCAGCTTATTCGCGGAGACGGTAGCCAAAAACATTCAGTACTTC

J gene: TRBJ1-5
clone size: NA
V gene: TRBV5-4
D gene: NA
CDR3 protein: CASSGGVGQPQHF
CDR3 DNA: TGTGCCAGCAGCGGAGGGGTGGGACAGCCCCAGCATTTT

J gene: TRBJ2-1
clone size: NA
V gene: TRBV7-6
D gene: TRBD1
CDR3 protein: CASSLGGSGTGYNEQFF
CDR3 DNA: TGTGCCAGCAGCTTAGGGGGATCCGGGACAGGGTACAATGAGCAGTTCTTC

J gene: TRBJ2-5
clone size: NA
V gene: TRBV7-2
D gene: NA
CDR3 protein: CASSLGDRGSQETQYF
CDR3 DNA: TGTGCCAGCAGCTTAGGCGACCGAGGGTCCCAAGAGACCCAGTACTTC

J gene: TRBJ1-4
clone size: NA
V gene: TRBV7-2
D gene: TRBD1
CDR3 protein: CASSFQGATNEKLFF
CDR3 DNA: TGTGCCAGCAGCTTCCAGGGGGCAACTAATGAAAAACTGTTTTTT

J gene: TRBJ1-5
clone size: NA
V gene: TRBV18
D gene: TRBD1
CDR3 protein: CASSSDRVSNQPQHF
CDR3 DNA: TGTGCCAGCTCATCCGACAGGGTTAGCAATCAGCCCCAGCATTTT

J gene: TRBJ2-7
clone size: NA
V gene: TRBV7-8
D gene: TRBD2
CDR3 protein: CASSLGGAGGPSYEQYF
CDR3 DNA: TGTGCCAGCAGCTTAGGTGGAGCGGGGGGGCCGTCCTACGAGCAGTACTTC

J gene: TRBJ1-1
clone size: NA
V gene: TRBV10-1
D gene: NA
CDR3 protein: CASSESSDLPTEAFF
CDR3 DNA: TGCGCCAGCAGTGAGTCGTCAGACTTACCAACTGAAGCTTTCTTT

J gene: TRBJ1-2
clone size: few
V gene: TRBV7-8
D gene: NA
CDR3 protein: CASSRDGGFNYGYTF
CDR3 DNA: TGTGCCAGCAGCCGAGACGGAGGGTTTAACTATGGCTACACCTTC

J gene: TRBJ1-2
clone size: NA
V gene: TRBV5-1
D gene: NA
CDR3 protein: CASSSDSYGYTF
CDR3 DNA: TGCGCCAGCAGCTCCGACAGTTATGGCTACACCTTC

J gene: TRBJ2-7
clone size: NA
V gene: TRBV9
D gene: NA
CDR3 protein: CASTPGLSSYEQYF
CDR3 DNA: TGTGCCAGCACCCCGGGACTTTCCTCCTACGAGCAGTACTTC

J gene: TRBJ2-7
clone size: NA
V gene: TRBV11-2
D gene: TRBD2
CDR3 protein: CASSLDTAGGTYEQYF
CDR3 DNA: TGTGCCAGCAGCTTAGATACGGCGGGAGGAACCTACGAGCAGTACTTC

J gene: TRBJ2-3
clone size: few
V gene: TRBV4-1
D gene: NA
CDR3 protein: CASSQFGLNQDTQYF
CDR3 DNA: TGCGCCAGCAGCCAATTCGGACTTAACCAAGATACGCAGTATTTT

J gene: TRBJ1-5
clone size: NA
V gene: TRBV28
D gene: NA
CDR3 protein: CASRQTAYQPQHF
CDR3 DNA: TGTGCCAGCAGACAAACAGCTTATCAGCCCCAGCATTTT

J gene: TRBJ2-1
clone size: NA
V gene: TRBV5-1
D gene: TRBD2
CDR3 protein: CASSHIWEGESSYNEQFF
CDR3 DNA: TGCGCCAGCAGCCATATTTGGGAGGGAGAAAGCTCCTACAATGAGCAGTTCTTC

J gene: TRBJ1-2
clone size: NA
V gene: TRBV18
D gene: NA
CDR3 protein: CASSPERANYGYTF
CDR3 DNA: TGTGCCAGCTCACCAGAACGCGCCAACTATGGCTACACCTTC

J gene: TRBJ2-1
clone size: NA
V gene: TRBV11-2
D gene: TRBD2
CDR3 protein: CASSPGLAGTEQFF
CDR3 DNA: TGTGCCAGCAGCCCTGGACTAGCGGGTACTGAGCAGTTCTTC

J gene: TRBJ2-5
clone size: NA
V gene: TRBV3-1/TRBV3-2
D gene: NA
CDR3 protein: CASSLDPGSQETQYF
CDR3 DNA: TGTGCCAGCAGCCTAGACCCGGGTTCCCAAGAGACCCAGTACTTC

J gene: TRBJ1-3
clone size: NA
V gene: TRBV2
D gene: NA
CDR3 protein: CASSKSQVGGQGTIYF
CDR3 DNA: TGTGCCAGCAGTAAGAGCCAAGTTGGAGGGCAGGGCACCATATATTTT

J gene: TRBJ2-5
clone size: NA
V gene: TRBV5-4
D gene: NA
CDR3 protein: CASSFGQYQETQYF
CDR3 DNA: TGTGCCAGCAGCTTCGGACAGTACCAAGAGACCCAGTACTTC

J gene: TRBJ1-2
clone size: NA
V gene: TRBV5-6
D gene: NA
CDR3 protein: CASSLPEFYGYTF
CDR3 DNA: TGTGCCAGCAGCTTGCCGGAGTTCTATGGCTACACCTTC

J gene: TRBJ2-1
clone size: NA
V gene: TRBV11-3
D gene: NA
CDR3 protein: CASSPRGSSYNEQFF
CDR3 DNA: TGTGCCAGCAGCCCACGGGGGAGCTCCTACAATGAGCAGTTCTTC

J gene: TRBJ2-5
clone size: NA
V gene: TRBV2
D gene: NA
CDR3 protein: CASSTQGIQETQYF
CDR3 DNA: TGTGCCAGCAGTACGCAGGGTATCCAAGAGACCCAGTACTTC

J gene: TRBJ2-7
clone size: NA
V gene: TRBV3-1/TRBV3-2
D gene: NA
CDR3 protein: CASSPGTAYEQYF
CDR3 DNA: TGTGCCAGCAGCCCCGGGACTGCCTACGAGCAGTACTTC

J gene: TRBJ1-1
clone size: NA
V gene: TRBV6-5
D gene: NA
CDR3 protein: CASSSQGLNTEAFF
CDR3 DNA: TGTGCCAGCAGTTCTCAGGGTTTGAACACTGAAGCTTTCTTT

J gene: TRBJ1-1
clone size: NA
V gene: TRBV7-8
D gene: NA
CDR3 protein: CASKLQGNTEAFF
CDR3 DNA: TGTGCCAGCAAATTACAGGGGAACACTGAAGCTTTCTTT

J gene: TRBJ2-5
clone size: NA
V gene: TRBV7-9
D gene: NA
CDR3 protein: CASSLAVGREETQYF
CDR3 DNA: TGTGCCAGCAGCTTAGCTGTTGGCAGGGAAGAGACCCAGTACTTC

J gene: TRBJ1-1
clone size: NA
V gene: TRBV7-6
D gene: TRBD1
CDR3 protein: CASSYRGENTEAFF
CDR3 DNA: TGTGCCAGCAGCTACAGGGGTGAGAACACTGAAGCTTTCTTT

J gene: TRBJ2-7
clone size: NA
V gene: TRBV5-1
D gene: TRBD2
CDR3 protein: CASSRLIAGTHEQYF
CDR3 DNA: TGCGCCAGCAGCCGGCTAATAGCGGGGACCCACGAGCAGTACTTC

J gene: TRBJ1-2
clone size: NA
V gene: TRBV14
D gene: NA
CDR3 protein: CASSQVGQGGRGYTF
CDR3 DNA: TGTGCCAGCAGCCAAGTGGGGCAGGGTGGTCGAGGCTACACCTTC

J gene: TRBJ1-2
clone size: NA
V gene: TRBV19
D gene: TRBD1
CDR3 protein: CASKYPFGQETFDGYTF
CDR3 DNA: TGTGCCAGTAAATACCCGTTCGGACAGGAGACTTTTGATGGCTACACCTTC

J gene: TRBJ1-1
clone size: NA
V gene: TRBV11-2
D gene: NA
CDR3 protein: CASSLSLMNTEAFF
CDR3 DNA: TGTGCCAGCAGCTTATCTCTAATGAACACTGAAGCTTTCTTT

J gene: TRBJ2-1
clone size: few
V gene: TRBV4-3
D gene: NA
CDR3 protein: CASSQGIASGPYNEQFF
CDR3 DNA: TGCGCCAGCAGCCAAGGAATTGCGTCAGGGCCTTACAATGAGCAGTTCTTC

J gene: TRBJ2-1
clone size: NA
V gene: TRBV29-1
D gene: TRBD2
CDR3 protein: CSVRLAGGNEQFF
CDR3 DNA: TGCAGCGTTCGACTAGCGGGAGGTAATGAGCAGTTCTTC

J gene: TRBJ1-2
clone size: NA
V gene: TRBV28
D gene: TRBD1
CDR3 protein: CASTGGQVYGYTF
CDR3 DNA: TGTGCCAGCACCGGGGGACAGGTATATGGCTACACCTTC

J gene: TRBJ1-1
clone size: NA
V gene: TRBV5-1
D gene: NA
CDR3 protein: CASSRLGIRDTEAFF
CDR3 DNA: TGCGCCAGCAGCCGCCTCGGTATCAGGGACACTGAAGCTTTCTTT

J gene: TRBJ1-1
clone size: NA
V gene: TRBV7-2
D gene: NA
CDR3 protein: CASSLSPGGSTEAFF
CDR3 DNA: TGTGCCAGCAGCTTAAGCCCGGGTGGCAGCACTGAAGCTTTCTTT

J gene: TRBJ1-6
clone size: NA
V gene: TRBV2
D gene: NA
CDR3 protein: CASGEDTTTPLHF
CDR3 DNA: TGTGCCAGCGGGGAGGACACTACTACACCCCTCCACTTT

J gene: TRBJ1-2
clone size: once
V gene: TRBV6-5
D gene: NA
CDR3 protein: CASSYRGHIYGYTF
CDR3 DNA: TGTGCCAGCAGTTACAGGGGTCACATCTATGGCTACACCTTC

J gene: TRBJ1-5
clone size: NA
V gene: TRBV30
D gene: NA
CDR3 protein: CAWSVQSGSNQPQHF
CDR3 DNA: TGTGCCTGGAGTGTACAGTCAGGTAGCAATCAGCCCCAGCATTTT

J gene: TRBJ2-5
clone size: NA
V gene: TRBV18
D gene: TRBD1
CDR3 protein: CASSQNQGEETQYF
CDR3 DNA: TGTGCCAGCTCACAAAACCAGGGGGAAGAGACCCAGTACTTC